This is a list of T cell receptor beta chains from one sample in a study of HIV-infected patients and healthy controls. TCRdb reanalysed the 5' RACE reads using MiXCR and keeps one entry per CDR3 protein. The sample has under 20,000 distinct CDR3 sequences, around a tenth seen once; the top ten hold 2.5% to 4%. Sequenced input: blood. These receptor sequences come from an adult in good health. Each CDR3 is given without its conserved first and last residue. Rows give clone size only sometimes, using once, few, many, or a class for an expanded clone.

v_gene	abundance	j_gene	len	CDR3aa
TRBV6-1	many	TRBJ1-1	12	ASSLERDSVEAF
TRBV7-3	.	TRBJ2-7	12	ASSLGLAGDEQY
TRBV3-1	many	TRBJ2-7	12	ASSQTGGLDEQY
TRBV7-8	.	TRBJ2-2	14	ASSFRAVGGTGELF
TRBV12-3/TRBV12-4	many	TRBJ2-7	14	ASSHGGTGTYYEQY
TRBV12-3/TRBV12-4	many	TRBJ2-6	11	ASSEVGANVLT
TRBV7-3	.	TRBJ2-3	13	DSSLTAGGADTQY
TRBV12-3/TRBV12-4	many	TRBJ2-3	12	ASSTSGRGDTQY
TRBV19	many	TRBJ2-1	13	ASSIRRERYNEQF
TRBV7-9	many	TRBJ2-1	14	ASSSRLGRQYNEQF
TRBV6-2/TRBV6-3	many	TRBJ1-1	10	ASGSWDTEAF
TRBV29-1	many	TRBJ1-1	11	SVGNHRDTEAF
TRBV29-1	few	TRBJ2-3	11	SVGDLATDTQY
TRBV7-8	many	TRBJ2-7	13	ASSLEQGPMGGQY
TRBV12-3/TRBV12-4	.	TRBJ2-1	10	ASSPRLREQF
TRBV6-2/TRBV6-3	medium-sized	TRBJ2-7	11	ASRPGLHYEQY
TRBV12-3/TRBV12-4	many	TRBJ2-7	13	ASSSPRDGGKEQY
TRBV29-1	few	TRBJ2-5	12	SVEGSGADETQY
TRBV6-6	many	TRBJ1-3	11	ASSSGSGNTIY
TRBV6-1	.	TRBJ2-7	11	ASSDRGTHEQY
TRBV19	.	TRBJ2-7	11	AVGGSGTYEQY
TRBV25-1	.	TRBJ2-5	13	ASSPADRLEETQY
TRBV28	many	TRBJ1-5	13	ASSPTGGIGQPQH
TRBV12-3/TRBV12-4	many	TRBJ2-7	14	ASSPRGLVGPGEQY
TRBV11-2	once	TRBJ1-1	11	ASSLIRNTEAF
TRBV5-4	many	TRBJ2-7	10	ATRARTGEQY
TRBV4-1	many	TRBJ2-3	12	ASSQDPYTDTQY
TRBV20-1	many	TRBJ2-7	14	SARTSGRPSSYEQY
TRBV6-1	many	TRBJ2-4	11	ASSLTGRGIQY
TRBV12-3/TRBV12-4	many	TRBJ1-3	12	ASSRTGEGNTIY
TRBV15	medium-sized	TRBJ2-3	11	ATSRSITDTQY
TRBV7-6	.	TRBJ1-2	13	ASSLAQGEVYGYT
TRBV30	many	TRBJ2-5	10	AWTSGQETQY